This T cell receptor beta chain originates from a study of metastatic and nonmetastatic thyroid tumors. Study at large: Malignant and benign thyroid patients had repertoires compared in peripheral blood and tumor or nodule tissue. Overall study results and limits: Versus benign nodules, malignant thyroid tumors reportedly had significantly higher TCR beta diversity, in blood and tumor.

V dropped 6 bases and J dropped 4; count of bases not matched to a gene: 7. CDR1 PRHDT and CDR2 FYEKMQ come from the germline V gene (reference sequence). This CDR3 contains 15 residues. As originally analysed: Variation in CDR3 across clinicopathological groups served as the basis for constructing a distant-metastasis classifier in papillary thyroid cancer. TCRdb re-analyzed the PCR reads through MiXCR. Clone size and V and J calls follow TCRdb, not the original study. The sample consists of about 20,000 clones, over 9% of them appearing once. This clone was detected many times. The antigen is undetermined. All patients were untreated before thyroid surgery.

The chain recombines TRBV13 with TRBJ2-2; 8 bases fit TRBD1. The specimen sequenced was blood. This TCR was recovered from a male donor with papillary thyroid cancer or a benign thyroid nodule (not recorded which). Some clones in this sample may be carry-over from other donors' samples. CDR3 sequence: CASRTGGKRTGELFF. CDR3 in DNA: TGTGCCAGCAGAACAGGGGGAAAACGCACCGGGGAGCTGTTTTTT.